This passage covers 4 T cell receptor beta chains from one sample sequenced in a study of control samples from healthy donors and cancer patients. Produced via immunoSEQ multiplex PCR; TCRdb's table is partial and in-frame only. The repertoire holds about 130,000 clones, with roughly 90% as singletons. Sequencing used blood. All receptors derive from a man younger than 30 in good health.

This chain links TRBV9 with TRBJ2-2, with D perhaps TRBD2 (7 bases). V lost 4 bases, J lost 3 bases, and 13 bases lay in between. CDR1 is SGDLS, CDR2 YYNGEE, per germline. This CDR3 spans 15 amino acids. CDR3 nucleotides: TGTGCCAGCAGCTCTAGGGGGGGCTACACCGGGGAGCTGTTTTTT. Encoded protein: CASSSRGGYTGELFF.

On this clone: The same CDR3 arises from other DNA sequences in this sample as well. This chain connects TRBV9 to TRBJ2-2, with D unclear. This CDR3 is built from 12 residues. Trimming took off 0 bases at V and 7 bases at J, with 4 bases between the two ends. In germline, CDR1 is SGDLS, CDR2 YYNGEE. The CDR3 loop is CASSVVGGELFF. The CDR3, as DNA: TGTGCCAGCAGCGTAGTGGGCGGGGAGCTGTTTTTT.

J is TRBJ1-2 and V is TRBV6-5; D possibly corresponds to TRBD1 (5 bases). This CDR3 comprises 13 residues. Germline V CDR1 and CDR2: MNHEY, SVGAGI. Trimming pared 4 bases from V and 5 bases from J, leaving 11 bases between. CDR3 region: CASSSGTVYGYTF. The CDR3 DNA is TGTGCCAGCAGTTCCGGGACCGTTTATGGCTACACCTTC.

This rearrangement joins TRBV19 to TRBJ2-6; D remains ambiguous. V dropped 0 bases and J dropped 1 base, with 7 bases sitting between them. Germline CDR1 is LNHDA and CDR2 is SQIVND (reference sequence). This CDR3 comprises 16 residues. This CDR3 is CASSIDLFSGANVLTF. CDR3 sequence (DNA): TGTGCCAGTAGTATAGATCTGTTTTCTGGGGCCAACGTCCTGACTTTC.